The 15 T cell receptor beta chains below were found in one sample sequenced in a study of a mutant IDH1 vaccine in newly diagnosed glioma. Sequencing was performed with immunoSEQ multiplex PCR; in TCRdb, only in-frame clones are kept and a portion is missing. The data hold about 16,000 clones, with roughly 95% observed a single time. Specified time point: baseline, week 1 (first vaccination visit). The treatment is: pre-vaccination baseline after standard-of-care therapy. The material was peripheral blood mononuclear cells (PBMCs), obtained from a glioma patient treated with radiotherapy, temozolomide or both. These receptor sequences come from a woman aged 18-30 years with glioma. Some clones in this sample may be carry-over from other donors' samples.

This rearrangement joins TRBV19 to TRBJ1-3; D is unclear. Germline V CDR1 and CDR2: LNHDA, SQIVND (reference sequence). V lost 8 bases and J 2 bases, leaving 10 bases between the germline ends. This CDR3 spans 13 amino acids. The CDR3 region is CASSTVTGNTIYF. The DNA of the CDR3 is TGTGCCAGTTCAACAGTTACTGGAAACACCATATATTTT.

The CDR3 DNA follows: TGTGCCAGCAGCCAGGGGGAGACCCAGTACTTC. Protein sequence: CASSQGETQYF. The V call is TRBV7-3, the J call TRBJ2-5; maybe TRBD1 (6 bases). Trimming took 5 bases from V and 5 from J, leaving 6 bases between them. CDR3 length equals 11 residues. Per the germline V gene, CDR1 is SGHTA and CDR2 is FQGTGA. Drawing the rest from reference TRBV7-3 and TRBJ2-5, the complete variable domain is GAGVSQTPSNKVTEKGKYVELRCDPISGHTALYWYRQSLGQGPEFLIYFQGTGAADDSGLPNDRFFAVRPEGSVSTLKIQRTERGDSAVYLCASSQGETQYFGPGTRLLVL.

The rearrangement links TRBV14 to TRBJ1-2; weak D call: TRBD1 (5 bases). The V and J ends lost 2 bases and 2 bases respectively, with 12 bases between them. CDR3 length equals 15 residues. Germline lookup yields CDR1 SGHDN and CDR2 FVKESK. The CDR3 spells CASSQWKGPNYGYTF. The CDR3 DNA follows: TGTGCCAGCAGCCAATGGAAGGGACCCAACTATGGCTACACCTTC.

The CDR3 nucleotides are TGTGCCAGCAGTTTTCTGTGGGGAGAAAAACTGTTTTTT. This codes for CASSFLWGEKLFF. The gene calls are TRBV27 and TRBJ1-4; D is ambiguous. In germline, CDR1 is MNHEY, CDR2 SMNVEV (reference sequence). The CDR3 contains 13 residues. V lost 3 bases to trimming and J lost 8 bases, with 10 bases between them.

This rearrangement joins TRBV4-2 to TRBJ1-4, with D unresolved. V shed 1 base and J shed 6 bases, with 12 bases lying between them. CDR3 length equals 15 residues. The V gene's germline CDR1 is LGHNA and CDR2 YNFKEQ. CDR3 in amino acids: CASSQGNRRDEKLFF. For the CDR3, the DNA is TGTGCCAGCAGCCAAGGTAACAGACGCGATGAAAAACTGTTTTTT.

The chain carries TRBV19 and TRBJ2-2; D may be TRBD2 (7 bases). There are 16 residues in the CDR3. In germline, CDR1 is LNHDA, CDR2 SQIVND (reference sequence). The V end lost 4 bases, the J end lost 0 bases, and 12 bases lay between the germline ends. CDR3 in amino acids: CASSRGGTPNTGELFF. CDR3 DNA: TGTGCCAGTAGTAGGGGGGGGACACCGAACACCGGGGAGCTGTTTTTT.

The genes are TRBV10-3 and TRBJ2-3, with a possible D match to TRBD1 (5 bases). The V and J ends lost 2 bases and 6 bases respectively, with 18 bases between them. The CDR3 runs 16 residues. The germline gives CDR1 ENHRY, CDR2 SYGVKD. CDR3 DNA: TGTGCCATCAGTGAGCCGAAGGGGTCCATCAGCGATACGCAGTATTTT. Amino acids: CAISEPKGSISDTQYF.

The rearrangement uses TRBV19 and TRBJ2-2; D gene uncertain. This CDR3 contains 19 residues. The germline gives CDR1 LNHDA, CDR2 SQIVND (reference sequence). The V and J ends lost 7 bases and 1 base respectively, with 25 bases between them. CDR3 sequence: CASMAPRVKTLRNTGELFF. CDR3 coding DNA: TGTGCCAGTATGGCCCCCCGGGTTAAAACGCTAAGGAACACCGGGGAGCTGTTTTTT.

V is TRBV7-2 and J is TRBJ2-3, with D possibly being TRBD2 (5 bases). Trimming removed 1 base at V and 5 bases at J, with 10 bases between. Per germline, CDR1 SGHTA and CDR2 FQGNSA. The CDR3 is made up of 14 amino acids. The CDR3 protein is CASSLDAGRDTQYF. As DNA, the CDR3 is TGTGCCAGCAGCTTAGATGCGGGTCGAGATACGCAGTATTTT.

V usage is TRBV11-2 and J usage is TRBJ2-4; D is possibly TRBD2 (6 bases). Trimming stripped 5 bases from V and 4 bases from J, with 18 bases between. Looked up from germline, CDR1 is SGHAT and CDR2 is FQNNGV. The CDR3 is 16 residues long. CDR3 protein: CASSPMKSGPKNIQYF. The CDR3 DNA reads as TGTGCCAGCAGCCCTATGAAAAGCGGGCCAAAAAACATTCAGTACTTC.

V is TRBV7-8 and J is TRBJ2-3; D is possibly TRBD1 or TRBD2 (5 bases each). This CDR3 has 16 residues. V was trimmed by 4 bases and J by 9 bases, leaving 23 bases between them. From germline, CDR1 is SGHVS and CDR2 FQNEAQ. The chain's CDR3 is CASSSSTTGTAVTQYF. The CDR3 DNA reads TGTGCCAGCAGCTCCTCGACAACCGGGACGGCTGTGACGCAGTATTTT.

This clone has a single count. This chain joins TRBV7-9 and TRBJ2-5; D could derive from TRBD1 or TRBD2 (5 bases each). CDR1 SEHNR and CDR2 FQNEAQ come from the germline V gene (reference sequence). V was cut by 4 bases and J by 3 bases, with 21 bases left in between. The CDR3 contains 17 residues. CDR3 sequence (DNA): TGTGCCAGCAGCTCCCCCCCCGGGACCCCCGAGGAAGAGACCCAGTACTTC. This sequence encodes CASSSPPGTPEEETQYF.

Comment on this clone: The sample carries other DNA sequences with the same CDR3. The J gene is TRBJ1-5, the V gene TRBV18; D unresolved. The CDR3 is 14 residues long. Per germline, CDR1 KGHSH and CDR2 LQKENI. The V end was cut by 1 base, the J end by 2 bases, with 6 bases between. The CDR3 reads CASSPQGGNQPQHF. CDR3 nucleotides: TGTGCCAGCTCACCACAGGGTGGCAATCAGCCCCAGCATTTT.

The chain joins TRBV15 to TRBJ1-3, with 9 bases aligning to TRBD1. Germline V gene data show CDR1 as LNHNV and CDR2 as YYDKDF (reference sequence). V lost 5 bases, J lost 4 bases, and 9 bases stayed unmatched. The CDR3 consists of 16 residues. The chain's CDR3 is CATSETHRGLGNTIYF. The CDR3 nucleotides read TGTGCCACCAGCGAAACACACAGGGGGCTGGGAAACACCATATATTTT.

This chain joins TRBV9 and TRBJ2-5; D possibly corresponds to TRBD2 (6 bases). V was cut by 0 bases and J by 5 bases, with 14 bases left in between. Germline CDR1 and CDR2: SGDLS and YYNGEE. CDR3 length equals 15 residues. In nucleotides, the CDR3 is TGTGCCAGCAGCGTAGATAGCGGCGGGAAGGAGACCCAGTACTTC. Protein product: CASSVDSGGKETQYF.